The sample holds many counts of the clone carrying this T cell receptor (beta chain). The target antigen is unknown. V was trimmed by 0 bases and J by 0 bases, leaving 15 bases between them. The CDR3 covers 18 residues. In germline, CDR1 is LGHNA, CDR2 YNFKEQ. These data originate in a study of Graves' ophthalmopathy and Graves' hyperthyroidism. Overall study findings and caveats: Discrimination between ophthalmopathy and stable hyperthyroidism by a 13-signature model showed 85% to 90% sensitivity and about 81% specificity. Blood samples also showed most expanded thyroid clonotypes exceeding 0.001 frequency.

Investigators amplified TCR beta CDR3 regions from RNA transcripts. RT-PCR was first run with HTBI primers, then multiplex PCR in a second round. TCRdb re-called the multiplex PCR reads with MiXCR, one entry per CDR3 protein. The sample contains 300,000 to 350,000 distinct CDR3 sequences, roughly 15% of which appear only once. V usage is TRBV4-2 and J usage is TRBJ1-5; D call uncertain. The TCR comes from an adult man with Graves' ophthalmopathy. Input material: peripheral blood. Written as DNA, the CDR3 is TGTGCCAGCAGCCAAGAGTTGGCGGCGGGTTATAGCAATCAGCCCCAGCATTTT. Its protein product is CASSQELAAGYSNQPQHF.